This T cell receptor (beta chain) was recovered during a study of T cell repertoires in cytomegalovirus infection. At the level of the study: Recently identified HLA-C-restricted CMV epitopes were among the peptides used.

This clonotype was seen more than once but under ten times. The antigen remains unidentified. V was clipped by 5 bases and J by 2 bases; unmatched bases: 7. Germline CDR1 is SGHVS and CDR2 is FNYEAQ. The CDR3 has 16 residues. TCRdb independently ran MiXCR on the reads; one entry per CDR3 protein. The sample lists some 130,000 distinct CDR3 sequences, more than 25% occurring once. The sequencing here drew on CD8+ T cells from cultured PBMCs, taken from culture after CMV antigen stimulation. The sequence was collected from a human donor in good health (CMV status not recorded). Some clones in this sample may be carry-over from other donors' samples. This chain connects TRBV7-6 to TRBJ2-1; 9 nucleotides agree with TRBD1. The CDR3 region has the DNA TGTGCCAGCAGCCCATCCGGGACAGGGCCCTACAATGAGCAGTTCTTC. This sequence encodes CASSPSGTGPYNEQFF.